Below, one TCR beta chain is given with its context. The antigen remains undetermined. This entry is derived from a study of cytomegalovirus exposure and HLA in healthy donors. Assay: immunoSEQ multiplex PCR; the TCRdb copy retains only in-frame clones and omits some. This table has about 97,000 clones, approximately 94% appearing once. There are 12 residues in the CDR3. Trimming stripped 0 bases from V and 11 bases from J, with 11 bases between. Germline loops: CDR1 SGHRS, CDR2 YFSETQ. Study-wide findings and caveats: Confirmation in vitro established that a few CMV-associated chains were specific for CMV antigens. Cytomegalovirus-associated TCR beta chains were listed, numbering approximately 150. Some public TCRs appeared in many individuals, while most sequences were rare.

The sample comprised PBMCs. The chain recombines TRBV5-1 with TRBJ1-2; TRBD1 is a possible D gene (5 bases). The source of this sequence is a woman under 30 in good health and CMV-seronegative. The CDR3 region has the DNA TGCGCCAGCAGCTTGGCCGGGGGTTGGTACACCTTC. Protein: CASSLAGGWYTF.